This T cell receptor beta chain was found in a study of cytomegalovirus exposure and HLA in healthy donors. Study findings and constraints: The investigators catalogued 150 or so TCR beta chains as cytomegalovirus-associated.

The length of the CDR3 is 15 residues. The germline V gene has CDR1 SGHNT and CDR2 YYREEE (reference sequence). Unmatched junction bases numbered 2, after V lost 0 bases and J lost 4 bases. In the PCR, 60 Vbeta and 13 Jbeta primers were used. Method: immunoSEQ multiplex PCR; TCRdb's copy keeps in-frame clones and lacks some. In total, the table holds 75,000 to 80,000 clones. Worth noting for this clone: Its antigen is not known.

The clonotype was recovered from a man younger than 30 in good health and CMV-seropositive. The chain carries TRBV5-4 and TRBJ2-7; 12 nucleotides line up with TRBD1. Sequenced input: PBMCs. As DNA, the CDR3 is TGTGCCAGCAGCTTGGCGGGACAGGGGGCGTACGAGCAGTACTTC. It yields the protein CASSLAGQGAYEQYF.